A single TCR beta chain is shown here with its context. Its target is not known. The data belong to a study of high-grade serous ovarian cancer treatment subgroups. Study summary: Mean per sample: about 15,000 reads, 6,000 to 8,000 unique TCR beta rearrangements.

Regarding the study as a whole: Repertoire similarity ranged roughly 0.1 to 0.85 between tumors of one patient. The analyses considered CDR3 and ignored CDR1 and CDR2. Higher neoantigen levels went with greater TCR clonal relatedness.

The tumor samples were collected prior to definitive surgery or chemotherapy. CDR3 length: 18 amino acids. Germline loops: CDR1 SGHRS, CDR2 YFSETQ. The assay was immunoSEQ multiplex PCR, and TCRdb's table has in-frame clones only and misses some. Of 150 to 200 clones listed, roughly 80% are singletons. Input material: tumor tissue. The chain employs TRBV5-1 and TRBJ2-5; 9 bases agree with TRBD1. The DNA end favors TRBJ2-7, so the J call may be wrong. This receptor was obtained from a human donor with high-grade serous ovarian cancer. Here the CDR3 DNA reads TGCGCCAGCAGCTTGGTTTTGGGACAGGGTATAAGCTCCTACGAGCAGTACTTC. Translated, it gives CASSLVLGQGISSYEQYF.